The 32 T cell receptor beta chains below all came from one sample that was sequenced in a study of control samples from healthy donors and cancer patients. Assay: immunoSEQ multiplex PCR; the TCRdb copy retains only in-frame clones and omits some. The table has tens of thousands of clones, about 88% seen once. The source material was PBMCs. The receptors derive from a man in his 70s with lung cancer.

There are a few counts of this clone. The V call is TRBV19, the J call TRBJ1-2; D is possibly TRBD1 (5 bases). CDR3 length equals 12 residues. With 6 bases removed from V and 6 bases from J, the gap between germline ends came to 11 bases. Germline V gene lookup returns CDR1 LNHDA and CDR2 SQIVND (reference sequence). CDR3 loop: CASSGAGDGYTF. In nucleotides, the CDR3 is TGTGCCAGTAGCGGAGCGGGGGATGGCTACACCTTC.

The chain has TRBV10-3 and TRBJ1-1, with 8 bases lining up with TRBD1. Trimming at V came to 2 bases and at J to 2 bases, leaving 1 base not matched to a gene. The CDR3 runs 14 residues. The germline V gene encodes CDR1 ENHRY and CDR2 SYGVKD. DNA of the CDR3: TGTGCCATCAGTGAGACAGGGGGAAACACTGAAGCTTTCTTT. Its translation: CAISETGGNTEAFF.

The chain recombines TRBV9 with TRBJ2-2, with 8 bases fitting TRBD1. The CDR3 sequence is 15 residues long. CDR1 is SGDLS, CDR2 YYNGEE, per germline. Losses at the gene ends were 1 base for V and 4 bases for J; bases not matched to a gene: 3. The CDR3 loop reads CASSVQTGGTGELFF. The CDR3 coding sequence is TGTGCCAGCAGCGTACAAACAGGGGGCACCGGGGAGCTGTTTTTT.

The J gene is TRBJ2-4, the V gene TRBV30, with TRBD1 as a possible D gene (7 bases). This CDR3 is built from 16 residues. V was pared by 5 bases and J by 3 bases, with 20 bases between. CDR1 and CDR2 from the germline V gene are GTSNPN and SVGIG (reference sequence). CDR3: CAWSWGDSLGKNIQYF. The CDR3 bases are TGTGCCTGGTCTTGGGGGGACAGCCTAGGCAAAAACATTCAGTACTTC.

This clone has more than one count but fewer than ten. The V and J genes are TRBV19 and TRBJ1-1; 9 bases are a match to TRBD1. With 11 bases clipped from V and 1 base from J, the junction kept 5 bases outside the gene matches. This CDR3 is built from 13 residues. Germline CDR1 reads LNHDA; CDR2 reads SQIVND (reference sequence). CDR3: CACRGQGNTEAFF. CDR3 DNA sequence: TGTGCCTGCAGGGGACAGGGGAACACTGAAGCTTTCTTT.

V gene TRBV10-1 combines with J gene TRBJ2-5; 8 bases map to TRBD2. The CDR3 has 15 amino acids. CDR1 is WNHNN and CDR2 is SYGVQD in the germline V gene (reference sequence). The V gene end was trimmed by 7 bases and the J gene end by 1 base; junction bases not matched to a gene: 8. DNA for the CDR3: TGCGCCAGCATGTGGGCGGGGGGTATCCAAGAGACCCAGTACTTC. Translated: CASMWAGGIQETQYF.

The DNA for the CDR3 is TGTGCCAGCAGCTTAGGCTTTTTACAGGGGGCGAACACCGGGGAGCTGTTTTTT. It codes for CASSLGFLQGANTGELFF. The chain recombines TRBV7-9 with TRBJ2-2; 8 bases fit TRBD1. The CDR3 loop spans 18 amino acids. V was pared by 1 base and J by 0 bases, with 7 bases of the junction left unmatched. The germline V gene encodes CDR1 SEHNR and CDR2 FQNEAQ (reference sequence).

The chain joins TRBV7-8 to TRBJ2-5; D might be TRBD1 or TRBD2, each matching 7 bases. The CDR3 is 16 residues long. V lost 4 bases and J 5 bases, leaving 20 bases between the germline ends. In germline, CDR1 is SGHVS, CDR2 FQNEAQ. The DNA for the CDR3 is TGTGCCAGCAGCTACGAGACAGGGTCGGGAGGTGAGACCCAGTACTTC. Translated: CASSYETGSGGETQYF.

A single count supports this clone. The gene calls are TRBV7-8 and TRBJ2-1; a possible D gene is TRBD1 (5 bases). CDR1 and CDR2 from the germline V gene are SGHVS and FQNEAQ. The CDR3 has 13 amino acids. V was trimmed by 4 bases and J by 5 bases, leaving 9 bases between them. Here the CDR3 reads CASSSRQNNEQFF. The CDR3 region has the DNA TGTGCCAGCAGCTCCAGACAGAACAATGAGCAGTTCTTC.

This chain connects TRBV6-2 or TRBV6-3 to TRBJ2-5, with D possibly TRBD1 on 5 matching bases. The CDR3 consists of 17 residues. With 2 bases removed from V and 6 bases from J, the gap between germline ends came to 22 bases. The germline V gene has CDR1 MNHEY and CDR2 SVGEGT. The CDR3 DNA follows: TGTGCCAGCAGTTACCCCGCCGACAGAGATTCTCCGAAGACCCAGTACTTC. Its protein is CASSYPADRDSPKTQYF.

The CDR3 region is CASSAGVEQYF. CDR3 nucleotides: TGTGCCAGCAGCGCCGGGGTTGAGCAGTACTTC. This chain links TRBV27 with TRBJ2-7, with D possibly matching TRBD2 (5 bases). CDR3 size: 11 residues. Germline lookup yields CDR1 MNHEY and CDR2 SMNVEV (reference sequence). Trimming pared 6 bases from V and 7 bases from J, leaving 10 bases between.

This clone came up once. The V gene is TRBV12-5, the J gene TRBJ1-5, with 10 bases identical to TRBD1. This CDR3 is built from 14 residues. Germline values: CDR1 LGHNT, CDR2 FRNRAP. Germline trimming cut 1 base from V and 6 bases from J; bases unmatched to any gene: 0. The CDR3 sequence is CASGLGQGAQPQHF. The CDR3, as DNA: TGTGCTAGTGGTTTGGGACAGGGGGCTCAGCCCCAGCATTTT.

The chain is built from TRBV5-1 and TRBJ1-6; a possible D gene is TRBD1 (6 bases). The CDR3 has 15 residues. V was trimmed by 0 bases and J by 4 bases, leaving 8 bases between them. The germline gives CDR1 SGHRS, CDR2 YFSETQ. The CDR3 bases are TGCGCCAGCAGCTTGGCCACAGGGTATAATTCACCCCTCCACTTT. It codes for CASSLATGYNSPLHF.

The genes are TRBV9 and TRBJ1-1; 7 bases match TRBD1. The V segment lost 3 bases and the J segment 4 bases; nucleotides outside the gene matches: 15. This CDR3 spans 17 amino acids. Germline CDR1 is SGDLS and CDR2 is YYNGEE. The CDR3 DNA reads TGTGCCAGCAGCGCGCACCCGCGGGGGCAGGGGGGCACTGAAGCTTTCTTT. Amino acid sequence: CASSAHPRGQGGTEAFF.

V gene TRBV4-3 combines with J gene TRBJ2-5, with 10 bases lining up with TRBD2. The ends lost 1 base at V and 5 bases at J; junction bases unmatched: 16. The CDR3 is made up of 19 amino acids. CDR1 is LGHNA, CDR2 YSLEER, per germline. In DNA form, the CDR3 reads TGCGCCAGCAGCCAAGGCCCCCAAGCGGGGGGGCCACCTTGGGAGACCCAGTACTTC. It codes for CASSQGPQAGGPPWETQYF.

This rearrangement joins TRBV6-6 to TRBJ1-2; possible D gene TRBD1, 5 bases. Germline loops: CDR1 MNHNY, CDR2 SVGAGI (reference sequence). Trimming stripped 5 bases from V and 7 bases from J, with 8 bases between. The CDR3 has 11 residues. DNA of the CDR3: TGTGCCAGCAGTACAGGTGGTGGCTACACCTTC. Its translation is CASSTGGGYTF.

J is TRBJ2-7 and V is TRBV13; possible D gene TRBD1, 6 bases. The germline CDR1 and CDR2 sequences are PRHDT and FYEKMQ (reference sequence). V was trimmed by 6 bases and J by 5 bases, leaving 17 bases between them. The length of the CDR3 is 14 residues. CDR3 coding DNA: TGTGCCAGCAGGCGTAGTCAGGGGAACCACGAGCAGTACTTC. This sequence encodes CASRRSQGNHEQYF. Filled out from reference TRBV13 and TRBJ2-7, the complete variable domain reads AAGVIQSPRHLIKEKRETATLKCYPIPRHDTVYWYQQGPGQDPQFLISFYEKMQSDKGSIPDRFSAQQFSDYHSELNMSSLELGDSALYFCASRRSQGNHEQYFGPGTRLTVT.

The gene calls are TRBV29-1 and TRBJ1-1; D unresolved. CDR3 length: 12 amino acids. CDR1 SQVTM and CDR2 ANQGSEA come from the germline V gene. Trimming removed 6 bases at V and 4 bases at J, with 12 bases between. Here the CDR3 reads CSVSGFGTEAFF. The CDR3 DNA follows: TGCAGCGTATCCGGTTTTGGCACTGAAGCTTTCTTT.

The table lists this clone with a count of one. In DNA, the CDR3 is TGTGCCAGCAGTCCCTCCGGGCTCACGGGCACTGAAGCTTTCTTT. It codes for CASSPSGLTGTEAFF. This chain links TRBV2 with TRBJ1-1; D uncertain. This CDR3 comprises 15 residues. Germline CDR1 SNHLY, CDR2 FYNNEI. Trimming cost V 5 bases and J 4 bases, with 17 bases left between them. The full variable domain, completed using reference TRBV2 and TRBJ1-1, is EPEVTQTPSHQVTQMGQEVILRCVPISNHLYFYWYRQILGQKVEFLVSFYNNEISEKSEIFDDQFSVERPDGSNFTLKIRSTKLEDSAMYFCASSPSGLTGTEAFFGQGTRLTVV.

The V call is TRBV5-1, the J call TRBJ2-7; 9 nucleotides align to TRBD1. The CDR3 loop spans 15 amino acids. Losses at the gene ends were 0 bases for V and 5 bases for J; bases not matched to a gene: 6. Germline loops: CDR1 SGHRS, CDR2 YFSETQ. CDR3 sequence: CASSLGRTGVDEQYF. The CDR3 nucleotides are TGCGCCAGCAGCTTGGGTAGGACAGGGGTGGACGAGCAGTACTTC.

This rearrangement joins TRBV6-5 to TRBJ2-7, with 9 bases lining up with TRBD1. The J segment lost 3 bases and the V segment lost 6 bases, leaving 9 bases of the junction unmatched. The CDR3 loop spans 15 amino acids. CDR1 is MNHEY, CDR2 SVGAGI, per germline. The CDR3 region has the DNA TGTGCCAGCAGCTACAGGGGGCGGGGGTACTACGAGCAGTACTTC. It is translated as CASSYRGRGYYEQYF.

The chain combines TRBV21-1 with TRBJ2-2; the table assigns TRBD1, which was not confirmed against the DNA. TRBV21-1 is a recognized pseudogene. CDR3 length: 15 amino acids. CDR3 sequence (DNA): TGTGCCAGCAGCAAGGGCAGGGCCCACACCGGGGAGCTGTTTTTT. Encoded protein: CASSKGRAHTGELFF.

The chain links TRBV19 to TRBJ1-1; D unclear. The CDR3 is 15 amino acids. Trimming shortened V by 0 bases and J by 2 bases, and 10 bases separated the two germline ends. Germline values: CDR1 LNHDA, CDR2 SQIVND (reference sequence). DNA of the CDR3: TGTGCCAGTAGTATAGATCGGAAGGGAAACACTGAAGCTTTCTTT. This encodes CASSIDRKGNTEAFF.

The chain has TRBV5-4 and TRBJ2-1, with a weak D call TRBD1 (6 bases). V lost 4 bases and J 4 bases, leaving 12 bases between the germline ends. The CDR3 contains 14 residues. Looked up from germline, CDR1 is SGHNT and CDR2 is YYREEE (reference sequence). CDR3 sequence: CASSPRGTYNEQFF. Written as DNA, the CDR3 is TGTGCCAGCAGCCCCCGAGGGACATACAATGAGCAGTTCTTC.

This chain joins TRBV12-3 or TRBV12-4 and TRBJ2-2; no firm D call. The CDR3 sequence is 13 residues long. V was cut by 8 bases and J by 6 bases, with 13 bases left in between. The CDR3 here is CASADMKSGELFF. The CDR3 DNA is TGTGCCAGCGCCGATATGAAGTCCGGGGAGCTGTTTTTT.

The CDR3 reads CASRLDRGIETQYF. The DNA for the CDR3 is TGTGCCAGCAGGCTCGACAGGGGTATAGAGACCCAGTACTTC. The gene calls are TRBV2 and TRBJ2-5, with 8 bases matching TRBD1. Germline CDR1 SNHLY, CDR2 FYNNEI. The CDR3 consists of 14 residues. The ends lost 6 bases at V and 4 bases at J; junction bases unmatched: 7.

The rearrangement links TRBV19 to TRBJ1-1, with 9 positions matching TRBD1. V shed 5 bases and J 0 bases; nucleotides not matched to a gene: 4. Germline lookup yields CDR1 LNHDA and CDR2 SQIVND (reference sequence). The CDR3 length is 15 residues. The CDR3 loop reads CASSPRDRVNTEAFF. The CDR3 region has the DNA TGTGCCAGTAGTCCCAGGGACAGGGTGAACACTGAAGCTTTCTTT.

The chain is built from TRBV5-8 and TRBJ1-2; tentative D call: TRBD1 (6 bases). The germline gives CDR1 SGHTS, CDR2 YDEGEE. Between the trimmed V and J ends, which lost 4 bases and 7 bases, there was a span of 17 bases. CDR3 length: 14 residues. DNA for the CDR3: TGTGCCAGCAGCCTACAGAACAGGGTAGCTGGCTACACCTTC. This gives the protein CASSLQNRVAGYTF.

This chain links TRBV19 with TRBJ2-3; perhaps D is TRBD1 or TRBD2 (5 bases each). Germline-derived CDR1 and CDR2 are LNHDA and SQIVND (reference sequence). The CDR3 totals 14 residues. Trimming removed 7 bases from V and 3 bases from J, with 14 bases in between. CDR3 bases: TGTGCCAGTACTGGGGACCAGAGGACAGATACGCAGTATTTT. Translated, it gives CASTGDQRTDTQYF.

This clone occurred a few times. CDR3 loop: CASSPQPANTQYF. CDR3 nucleotides: TGTGCCAGCAGTCCCCAGCCGGCAAATACGCAGTATTTT. V gene TRBV6-4 combines with J gene TRBJ2-3, with D uncertain. Germline V gene data show CDR1 as MRHNA and CDR2 as SNTAGT. Trimming took off 5 bases at V and 7 bases at J, with 13 bases between the two ends. The CDR3 runs 13 residues.

This chain links TRBV6-5 with TRBJ1-2; D is unclear. The germline V gene encodes CDR1 MNHEY and CDR2 SVGAGI. The CDR3 loop spans 13 amino acids. V lost 6 bases, J lost 2 bases, and 10 bases lay in between. The CDR3 nucleotides are TGTGCCAGCAGGCTCCAGCAGAACTATGGCTACACCTTC. Translation gives CASRLQQNYGYTF.

The chain couples TRBV5-4 to TRBJ2-7; 8 bases match TRBD1. This CDR3 region has 16 residues. The germline gives CDR1 SGHNT, CDR2 YYREEE (reference sequence). Trimming at V came to 3 bases and at J to 4 bases, leaving 12 bases not matched to a gene. The CDR3 DNA is TGTGCCAGCAGCTCGGACAGGGACAGGCGGTTTTACGAGCAGTACTTC. Translating gives CASSSDRDRRFYEQYF.